This T cell receptor beta chain was profiled in a study of blood T cells in healthy people across ages. Sample-barcoded 5' priming and a J-beta primer mix drove a second PCR of about 6 to 12 cycles. Each cDNA molecule carried a tag from a template-switch adaptor that contained 12 random nucleotides. TCRdb re-derived calls from the 5' RACE reads in MiXCR, one entry per CDR3 protein. The top ten clones hold approximately 7% of a sample with 1,300,000 or so distinct CDR3 sequences, roughly 59% of them seen once. The donors, all healthy, were Caucasians living in Russia, aged roughly 6 to 100. What was sequenced was blood. The source of this sequence is a man between 18 and 29 years old in good health.

The CDR3 sequence: CAISEGWSNQPQHF. The CDR3 coding sequence is TGTGCCATCAGTGAGGGCTGGAGCAATCAGCCCCAGCATTTT. The genes are TRBV10-3 and TRBJ1-5; D remains unclear. The CDR3 is made up of 14 amino acids. V was trimmed by 2 bases and J by 1 base, leaving 6 bases between them. Germline V CDR1 and CDR2: ENHRY, SYGVKD.